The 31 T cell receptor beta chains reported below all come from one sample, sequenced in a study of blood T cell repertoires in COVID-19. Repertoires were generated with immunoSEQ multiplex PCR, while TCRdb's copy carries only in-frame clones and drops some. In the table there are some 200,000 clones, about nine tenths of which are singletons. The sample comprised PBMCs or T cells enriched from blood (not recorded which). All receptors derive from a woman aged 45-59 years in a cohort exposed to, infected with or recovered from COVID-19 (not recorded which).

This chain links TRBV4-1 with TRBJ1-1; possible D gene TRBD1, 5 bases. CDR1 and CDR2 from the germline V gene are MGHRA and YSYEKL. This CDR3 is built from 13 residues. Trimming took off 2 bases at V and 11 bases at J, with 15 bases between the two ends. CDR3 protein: CASSQRSGYSAFF. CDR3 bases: TGCGCCAGCAGCCAAAGATCAGGGTATTCTGCTTTCTTT.

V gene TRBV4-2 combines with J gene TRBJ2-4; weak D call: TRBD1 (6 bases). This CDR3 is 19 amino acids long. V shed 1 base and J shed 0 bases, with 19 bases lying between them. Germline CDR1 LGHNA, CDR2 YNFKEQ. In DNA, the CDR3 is TGTGCCAGCAGCCAAGCGCCCCCCGGGACAAGCCTAGCCAAAAACATTCAGTACTTC. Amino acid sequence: CASSQAPPGTSLAKNIQYF.

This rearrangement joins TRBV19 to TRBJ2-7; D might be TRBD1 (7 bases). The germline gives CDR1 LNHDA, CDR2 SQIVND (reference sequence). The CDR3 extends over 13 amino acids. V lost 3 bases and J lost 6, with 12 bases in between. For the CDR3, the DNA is TGTGCCAGTAGTATCCAGGGGGGTATCGAGCAGTACTTC. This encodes CASSIQGGIEQYF.

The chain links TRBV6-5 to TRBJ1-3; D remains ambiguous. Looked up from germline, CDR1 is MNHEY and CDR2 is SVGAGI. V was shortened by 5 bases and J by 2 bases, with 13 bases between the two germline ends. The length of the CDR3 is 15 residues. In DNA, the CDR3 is TGTGCCAGCAGTCCCTCGGGGAGGACTGGAAACACCATATATTTT. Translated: CASSPSGRTGNTIYF.

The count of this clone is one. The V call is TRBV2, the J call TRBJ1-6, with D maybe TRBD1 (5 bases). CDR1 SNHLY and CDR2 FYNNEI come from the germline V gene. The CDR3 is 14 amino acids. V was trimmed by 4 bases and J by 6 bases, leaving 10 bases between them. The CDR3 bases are TGTGCCAGCAGTGCGGGGGGTGGTAATTCACCCCTCCACTTT. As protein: CASSAGGGNSPLHF.

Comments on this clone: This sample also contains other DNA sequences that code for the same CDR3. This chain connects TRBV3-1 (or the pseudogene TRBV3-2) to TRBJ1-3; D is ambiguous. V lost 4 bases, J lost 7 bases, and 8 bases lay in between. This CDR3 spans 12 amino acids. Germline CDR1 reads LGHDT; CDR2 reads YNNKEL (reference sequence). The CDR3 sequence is CASSPSGNTIYF. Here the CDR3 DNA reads TGTGCCAGCAGCCCTTCGGGGAACACCATATATTTT.

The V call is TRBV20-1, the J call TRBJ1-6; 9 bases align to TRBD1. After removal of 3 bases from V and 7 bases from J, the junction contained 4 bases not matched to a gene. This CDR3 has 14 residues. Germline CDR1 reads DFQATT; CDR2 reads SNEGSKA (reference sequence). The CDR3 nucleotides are TGCAGTGCTAGTCCGGGACAGGGCAATTCACCCCTCCACTTT. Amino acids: CSASPGQGNSPLHF.

For the CDR3, the DNA is TGCGCCAGCAGCCAAGACGGGACAGTTTACACTGAAGCTTTCTTT. Protein: CASSQDGTVYTEAFF. V and J are TRBV4-3 and TRBJ1-1; TRBD1 aligns across 7 bases. This CDR3 is 15 amino acids long. CDR1 is LGHNA, CDR2 YSLEER, per germline. The junction had 4 bases not matched to a gene; V was cut back by 0 bases and J by 3 bases.

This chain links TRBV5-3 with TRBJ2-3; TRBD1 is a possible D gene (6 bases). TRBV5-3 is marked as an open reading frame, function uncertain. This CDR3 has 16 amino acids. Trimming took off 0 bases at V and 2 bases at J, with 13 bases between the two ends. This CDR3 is CARSLVYRVPTDTQYF. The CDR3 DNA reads TGTGCCAGAAGCTTGGTGTACAGGGTCCCCACAGATACGCAGTATTTT.

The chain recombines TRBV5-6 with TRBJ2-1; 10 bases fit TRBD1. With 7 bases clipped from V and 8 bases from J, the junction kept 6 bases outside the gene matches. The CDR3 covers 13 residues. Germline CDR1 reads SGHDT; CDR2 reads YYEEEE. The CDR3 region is CASDRGRNDEQFF. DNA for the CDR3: TGTGCCAGCGACAGGGGGCGGAACGATGAGCAGTTCTTC.

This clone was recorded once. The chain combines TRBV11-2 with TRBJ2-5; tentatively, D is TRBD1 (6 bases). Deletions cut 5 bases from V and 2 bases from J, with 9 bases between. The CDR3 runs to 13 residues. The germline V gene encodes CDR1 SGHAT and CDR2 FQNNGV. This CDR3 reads CASSRGQQETQYF. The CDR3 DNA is TGTGCCAGCAGCCGAGGACAGCAAGAGACCCAGTACTTC.

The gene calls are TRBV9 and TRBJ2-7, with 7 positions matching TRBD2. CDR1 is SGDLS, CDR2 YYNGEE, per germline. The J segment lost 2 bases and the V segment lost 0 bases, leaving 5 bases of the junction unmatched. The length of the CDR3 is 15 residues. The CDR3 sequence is CASSVGGGVPYEQYF. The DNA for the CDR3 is TGTGCCAGCAGCGTAGGTGGGGGGGTCCCCTACGAGCAGTACTTC.

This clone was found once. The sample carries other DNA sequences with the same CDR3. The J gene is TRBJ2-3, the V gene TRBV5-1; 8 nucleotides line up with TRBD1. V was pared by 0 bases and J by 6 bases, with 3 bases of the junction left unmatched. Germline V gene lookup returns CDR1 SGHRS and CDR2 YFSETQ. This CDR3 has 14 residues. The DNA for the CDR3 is TGCGCCAGCAGCTTGGGACAGGGGTTGGATACGCAGTATTTT. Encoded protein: CASSLGQGLDTQYF.

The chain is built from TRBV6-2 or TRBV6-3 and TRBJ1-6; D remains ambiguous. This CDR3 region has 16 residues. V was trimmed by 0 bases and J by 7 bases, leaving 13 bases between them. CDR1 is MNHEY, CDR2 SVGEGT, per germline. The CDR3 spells CASSYSNGIQNSPLHF. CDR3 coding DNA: TGTGCCAGCAGTTACTCGAACGGGATTCAGAATTCACCCCTCCACTTT.

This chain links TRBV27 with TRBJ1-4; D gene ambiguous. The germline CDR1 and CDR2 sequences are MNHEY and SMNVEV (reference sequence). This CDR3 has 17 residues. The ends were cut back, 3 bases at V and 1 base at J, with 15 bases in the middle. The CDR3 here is CASSLNAALGTNEKLFF. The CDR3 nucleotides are TGTGCCAGCAGTTTGAATGCAGCCCTAGGAACTAATGAAAAACTGTTTTTT.

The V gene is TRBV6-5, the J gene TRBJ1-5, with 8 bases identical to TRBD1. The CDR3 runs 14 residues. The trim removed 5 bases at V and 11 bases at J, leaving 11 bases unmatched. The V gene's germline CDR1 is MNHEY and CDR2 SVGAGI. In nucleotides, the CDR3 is TGTGCCAGCAGTCCCCGGACAGGGAAATCGGCCCAGCATTTT. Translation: CASSPRTGKSAQHF.

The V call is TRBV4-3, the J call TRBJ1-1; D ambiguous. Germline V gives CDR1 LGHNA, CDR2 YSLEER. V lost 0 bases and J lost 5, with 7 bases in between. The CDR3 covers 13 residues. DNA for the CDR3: TGCGCCAGCAGCCAAGACAAGAGTACTGAAGCTTTCTTT. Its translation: CASSQDKSTEAFF.

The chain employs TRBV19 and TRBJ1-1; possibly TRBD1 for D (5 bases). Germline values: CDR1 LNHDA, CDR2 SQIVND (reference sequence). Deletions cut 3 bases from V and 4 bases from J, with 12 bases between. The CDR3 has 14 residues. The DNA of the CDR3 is TGTGCCAGTAGTATCGGGGGATTGGGCACTGAAGCTTTCTTT. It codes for CASSIGGLGTEAFF.

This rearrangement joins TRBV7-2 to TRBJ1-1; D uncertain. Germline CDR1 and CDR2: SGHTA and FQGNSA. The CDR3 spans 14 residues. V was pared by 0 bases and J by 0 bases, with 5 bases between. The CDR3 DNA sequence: TGTGCCAGCAGCTTAGCATTTATGAACACTGAAGCTTTCTTT. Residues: CASSLAFMNTEAFF.

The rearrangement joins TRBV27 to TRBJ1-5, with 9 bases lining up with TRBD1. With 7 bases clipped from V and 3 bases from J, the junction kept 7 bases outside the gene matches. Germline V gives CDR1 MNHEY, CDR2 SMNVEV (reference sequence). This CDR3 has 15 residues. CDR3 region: CASILWTGDNQPQHF. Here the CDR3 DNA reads TGTGCCAGCATCCTATGGACAGGGGACAATCAGCCCCAGCATTTT.

The CDR3 bases are TGTGCCAGCAGCCCCATCCCGGGGTATGGCTACACCTTC. It is translated as CASSPIPGYGYTF. This chain connects TRBV12-3 or TRBV12-4 to TRBJ1-2; D unclear. Trimming removed 6 bases at V and 5 bases at J, with 13 bases between. This CDR3 comprises 13 residues.

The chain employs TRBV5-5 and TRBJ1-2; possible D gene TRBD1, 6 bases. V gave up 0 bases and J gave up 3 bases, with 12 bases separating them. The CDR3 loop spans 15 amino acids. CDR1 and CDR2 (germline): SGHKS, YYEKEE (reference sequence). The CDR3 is CASSLVWGLDYGYTF. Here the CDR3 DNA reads TGTGCCAGCAGCTTGGTGTGGGGGCTGGACTATGGCTACACCTTC.

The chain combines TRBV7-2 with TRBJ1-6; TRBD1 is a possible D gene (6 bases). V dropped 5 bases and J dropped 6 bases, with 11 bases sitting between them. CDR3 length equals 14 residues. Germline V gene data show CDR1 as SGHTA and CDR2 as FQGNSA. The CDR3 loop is CASSPGTTNSPLHF. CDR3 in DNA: TGTGCCAGCAGCCCCGGGACAACTAATTCACCCCTCCACTTT.

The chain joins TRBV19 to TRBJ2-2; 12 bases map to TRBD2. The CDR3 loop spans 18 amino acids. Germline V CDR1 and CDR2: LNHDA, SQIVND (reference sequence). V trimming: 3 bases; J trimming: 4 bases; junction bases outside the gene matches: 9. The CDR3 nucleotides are TGTGCCAGTAGTATGTACGGGCTAGCGGGGGGGAGCACCGGGGAGCTGTTTTTT. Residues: CASSMYGLAGGSTGELFF.

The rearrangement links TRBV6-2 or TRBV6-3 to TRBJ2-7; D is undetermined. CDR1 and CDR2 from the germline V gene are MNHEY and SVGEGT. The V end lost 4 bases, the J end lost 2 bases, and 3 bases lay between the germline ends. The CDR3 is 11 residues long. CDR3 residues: CASSSAYEQYF. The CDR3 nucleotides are TGTGCCAGCAGTTCGGCCTACGAGCAGTACTTC.

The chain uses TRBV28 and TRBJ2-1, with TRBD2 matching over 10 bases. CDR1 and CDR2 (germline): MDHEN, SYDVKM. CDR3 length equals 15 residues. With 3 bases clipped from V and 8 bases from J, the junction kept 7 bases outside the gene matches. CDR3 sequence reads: CASSFLSGGPDEQFF. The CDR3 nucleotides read TGTGCCAGCAGTTTCCTTAGCGGGGGGCCTGATGAGCAGTTCTTC.

The CDR3 DNA reads as TGCGCCAGCAGCTTGCCAACGGCAGATACGCAGTATTTT. Its translation is CASSLPTADTQYF. The chain carries TRBV5-1 and TRBJ2-3; D gene uncertain. The CDR3 totals 13 residues. V was pared by 1 base and J by 4 bases, with 7 bases between. The germline CDR1 and CDR2 sequences are SGHRS and YFSETQ.

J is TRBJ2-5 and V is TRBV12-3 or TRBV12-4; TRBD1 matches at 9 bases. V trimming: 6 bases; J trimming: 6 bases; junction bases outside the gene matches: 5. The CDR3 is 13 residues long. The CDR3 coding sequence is TGTGCCAGCAGGGCGACAGGGGGGAAGACCCAGTACTTC. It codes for CASRATGGKTQYF.

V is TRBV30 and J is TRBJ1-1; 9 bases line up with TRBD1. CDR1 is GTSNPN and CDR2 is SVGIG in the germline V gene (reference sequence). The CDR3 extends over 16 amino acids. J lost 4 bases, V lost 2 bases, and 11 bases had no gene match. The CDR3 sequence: CAWSISLTGGGTEAFF. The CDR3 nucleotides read TGTGCCTGGAGTATCAGCCTGACAGGGGGAGGCACTGAAGCTTTCTTT.

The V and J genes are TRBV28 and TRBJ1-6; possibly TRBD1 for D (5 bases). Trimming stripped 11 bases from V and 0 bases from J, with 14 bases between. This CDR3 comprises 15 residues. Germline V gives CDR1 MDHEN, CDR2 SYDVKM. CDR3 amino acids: CASHGAISYNSPLHF. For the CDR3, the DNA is TGTGCCTCACATGGGGCCATCTCCTATAATTCACCCCTCCACTTT.

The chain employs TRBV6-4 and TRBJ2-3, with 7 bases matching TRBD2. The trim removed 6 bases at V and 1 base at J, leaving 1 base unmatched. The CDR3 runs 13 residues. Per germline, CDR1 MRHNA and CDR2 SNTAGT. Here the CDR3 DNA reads TGTGCCAGCAGGCGGGGGTGCACAGATACGCAGTATTTT. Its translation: CASRRGCTDTQYF.